A selection of T cell receptor beta chains follows, all from one sample in a study of PD-1 blockade in classical Hodgkin lymphoma. Measured with immunoSEQ multiplex PCR; TCRdb has only the in-frame clones, and not every one. Of 22,000 or so clones in the sample, over 70% were seen once. Sequencing was performed on peripheral blood mononuclear cells (PBMCs), taken before the second cycle of nivolumab. Receptor source: a human donor with classical Hodgkin lymphoma. CDR3s include the opening cysteine and the closing phenylalanine or tryptophan. A D gene is named only where the DNA matches it firmly. Clone size is not always given. Where it is, it says once, few, many or a class for expanded clones.

size: NA
D: NA
V: TRBV2
J: TRBJ2-3
DNA: TGTGTCTCGATGTACGGCACAGATACGCAGTATTTT
CDR3: CVSMYGTDTQYF

size: NA
D: TRBD2
V: TRBV6-5
J: TRBJ2-1
DNA: TGTGCCAGCAGTGCACTAGCGCCCACAGGTGAGCAGTTCTTC
CDR3: CASSALAPTGEQFF

size: NA
D: TRBD2
V: TRBV7-9
J: TRBJ2-5
DNA: TGTGCCAGCAGCTTACGGACTAGCGGGAGAAAACGAGAGACCCAGTACTTC
CDR3: CASSLRTSGRKRETQYF

size: NA
D: TRBD2
V: TRBV4-1
J: TRBJ2-1
DNA: TGCGCCAGCAGCCAAGCAAGGACTAGCGGGGGTTACAATGAGCAGTTCTTC
CDR3: CASSQARTSGGYNEQFF

size: NA
D: TRBD1
V: TRBV9
J: TRBJ1-2
DNA: TGTGCCAGCAGCGCGGGACAGGGCCCATTTAGCTACACCTTC
CDR3: CASSAGQGPFSYTF

size: NA
D: TRBD2
V: TRBV6-5
J: TRBJ2-7
DNA: TGTGCCAGCAACCGCGGGGGGGTATCCGAGCAGTACTTC
CDR3: CASNRGGVSEQYF

size: once
D: NA
V: TRBV10-3
J: TRBJ2-7
DNA: TGTGCCATCAGTGAGTTGGCAGACCGGGGCGAGCAGTACTTC
CDR3: CAISELADRGEQYF

size: NA
D: NA
V: TRBV7-9
J: TRBJ1-4
DNA: TGTGCCAGCAGCTTAGCCCCGATGGGGGTAACTAATGAAAAACTGTTTTTT
CDR3: CASSLAPMGVTNEKLFF

size: NA
D: NA
V: TRBV29-1
J: TRBJ1-1
DNA: TGCAGCGCGACGTCTCGGGGGAACACTGAAGCTTTCTTT
CDR3: CSATSRGNTEAFF

size: once
D: TRBD1
V: TRBV27
J: TRBJ2-2
DNA: TGTGCCAGCAGTCGACTACCTGACAGGGGGACGGCCGGGGAGCTGTTTTTT
CDR3: CASSRLPDRGTAGELFF

size: NA
D: NA
V: TRBV6-4
J: TRBJ2-3
DNA: TGTGCCAGCAGTGACGTTCCGGGGTTCACAGATACGCAGTATTTT
CDR3: CASSDVPGFTDTQYF

size: NA
D: NA
V: TRBV5-1
J: TRBJ1-2
DNA: TGCGCCAGCAGCTTGGAGCAAAGAGGCTATGGCTACACCTTC
CDR3: CASSLEQRGYGYTF

size: NA
D: NA
V: TRBV4-3
J: TRBJ2-5
DNA: TGCGCCAGCAGCCAAGAAAACTCAGAGACCCAGTACTTC
CDR3: CASSQENSETQYF

size: once
D: NA
V: TRBV7-9
J: TRBJ2-1
DNA: TGTGCCAGCAGGTTTGGCTCCTACAATGAGCAGTTCTTC
CDR3: CASRFGSYNEQFF

size: NA
D: NA
V: TRBV11-2
J: TRBJ1-1
DNA: TGTGCCAGCAGCTTAGGTAGGTCCCTAAGTCGTATGAACACTGAAGCTTTCTTT
CDR3: CASSLGRSLSRMNTEAFF

size: NA
D: NA
V: TRBV19
J: TRBJ1-3
DNA: TGTGCCAGTAGTATACAGGGGCAGGCTCACTCTGGAAACACCATATATTTT
CDR3: CASSIQGQAHSGNTIYF

size: NA
D: NA
V: TRBV10-3
J: TRBJ1-1
DNA: TGTGCCATCAGTGGGGGTGATACTGAAGCTTTCTTT
CDR3: CAISGGDTEAFF

size: NA
D: NA
V: TRBV6-5
J: TRBJ1-1
DNA: TGTGCCAGCGGACGACGGTACACTGAAGCTTTCTTT
CDR3: CASGRRYTEAFF

size: NA
D: NA
V: TRBV5-1
J: TRBJ2-7
DNA: TGCGCCAGCGTTCCAGGGGTGGGGTCCTACGAGCAGTACTTC
CDR3: CASVPGVGSYEQYF

size: NA
D: NA
V: TRBV6-1
J: TRBJ2-7
DNA: TGTGCCAGCAGTGGGGACCTGGGGTACGAGCAGTACTTC
CDR3: CASSGDLGYEQYF

size: few
D: NA
V: TRBV5-1
J: TRBJ1-1
DNA: TGCGCCAGCAGCTTGGTCCCGGGGCTCGGAGAAGCTTTCTTT
CDR3: CASSLVPGLGEAFF

size: NA
D: TRBD1
V: TRBV7-9
J: TRBJ1-2
DNA: TGTGCCAGCAGCTTAGGGACAGGGCTTATCTATGGCTACACCTTC
CDR3: CASSLGTGLIYGYTF

size: NA
D: NA
V: TRBV19
J: TRBJ1-1
DNA: TGTGCCAGTAAGCGGAGCGGGAGAGATCTTGTGAACACTGAAGCTTTCTTT
CDR3: CASKRSGRDLVNTEAFF

size: once
D: NA
V: TRBV30
J: TRBJ2-7
DNA: TGTGCCTGCTCAGGCGTAGAGGGACGCTCCTACGAGCAGTACTTC
CDR3: CACSGVEGRSYEQYF

size: NA
D: NA
V: TRBV2
J: TRBJ1-1
DNA: TGTGCCAGCAGTGAAGCTGGAGGGGACCTCACTGAAGCTTTCTTT
CDR3: CASSEAGGDLTEAFF

size: NA
D: NA
V: TRBV25-1
J: TRBJ1-1
DNA: TGTGCCAGCAGTGAGGGGACAACCCTCGAGGCTTTCTTT
CDR3: CASSEGTTLEAFF

size: NA
D: NA
V: TRBV23-1
J: TRBJ2-2
DNA: TGCGCCAGCAGTCGGGGAGAAGCCGGGGAGCTGTTTTTT
CDR3: CASSRGEAGELFF

size: NA
D: TRBD1
V: TRBV6-5
J: TRBJ1-2
DNA: TGTGCCAGCAGTTACTCCGGGACAGAGCGGCGGAATGGCTACACCTTC
CDR3: CASSYSGTERRNGYTF

size: once
D: NA
V: TRBV15
J: TRBJ1-2
DNA: TGTGCCACCAGCAGAGACGGGCAGGGCGGCTACACCTTC
CDR3: CATSRDGQGGYTF

size: few
D: NA
V: TRBV11-1
J: TRBJ1-1
DNA: TGTGCCAGCAGCTTAGACAGTGAAGCTTTCTTT
CDR3: CASSLDSEAFF

size: NA
D: TRBD2
V: TRBV7-9
J: TRBJ2-3
DNA: TGTGCCAGCAGCCCAATACCGCGGGAGGACCCTAGCACAGATACGCAGTATTTT
CDR3: CASSPIPREDPSTDTQYF

size: NA
D: NA
V: TRBV28
J: TRBJ2-3
DNA: TGTGCCAGCAGTTTATTGGGGCCTAGCACAGATACGCAGTATTTT
CDR3: CASSLLGPSTDTQYF

size: NA
D: TRBD1
V: TRBV19
J: TRBJ1-5
DNA: TGTGCCAGTAGCCTCGGACAGGTCAATCAGCCCCAGCATTTT
CDR3: CASSLGQVNQPQHF

size: few
D: TRBD2
V: TRBV11-2
J: TRBJ2-1
DNA: TGTGCCAGCAGCTTAGAGGGACTAGCTGAGAATGAGCAGTTCTTC
CDR3: CASSLEGLAENEQFF

size: NA
D: NA
V: TRBV5-5
J: TRBJ2-7
DNA: TGTGCCAGCAGCTTGGGGGTCGCATCCTACGAGCAGTACTTC
CDR3: CASSLGVASYEQYF

size: few
D: NA
V: TRBV5-1
J: TRBJ2-3
DNA: TGCGCCAGCAGCTCCGGACCGCGCACAGATACGCAGTATTTT
CDR3: CASSSGPRTDTQYF

size: NA
D: TRBD1
V: TRBV19
J: TRBJ2-7
DNA: TGTGCCAGTAGTATAGATCACCAGGGGGCCACCTACGAGCAGTACTTC
CDR3: CASSIDHQGATYEQYF

size: once
D: TRBD1
V: TRBV7-9
J: TRBJ1-5
DNA: TGTGCCAGCAGCTTAGGGGACAGCAGTTTACAGCCCCAGCATTTT
CDR3: CASSLGDSSLQPQHF

size: NA
D: TRBD2
V: TRBV7-3
J: TRBJ2-3
DNA: TGTGCCAGCAGTCTAGCGGGACTAGCGACAGATACGCAGTATTTT
CDR3: CASSLAGLATDTQYF

size: NA
D: NA
V: TRBV2
J: TRBJ2-3
DNA: TGTGCCAGCAGTGAATTGCGATCTAGCACAGATACGCAGTATTTT
CDR3: CASSELRSSTDTQYF

size: once
D: NA
V: TRBV6-6
J: TRBJ2-2
DNA: TGTGCCAGCAGTTACGCGTGGGGCACCGGGGAGCTGTTTTTT
CDR3: CASSYAWGTGELFF

size: NA
D: TRBD1
V: TRBV7-9
J: TRBJ2-7
DNA: TGTGCCAGCAGCGTGGACAGGTACGAGCAGTACTTC
CDR3: CASSVDRYEQYF

size: NA
D: NA
V: TRBV11-2
J: TRBJ1-1
DNA: TGTGCCAGCAGCTTGTGGGGGGTTGGGGGCGCGAGCACTGAAGCTTTCTTT
CDR3: CASSLWGVGGASTEAFF

size: NA
D: TRBD1
V: TRBV6-5
J: TRBJ1-1
DNA: TGTGCCAGCAGTTACACAGGACAGGTGACGGGGACTGAAGCTTTCTTT
CDR3: CASSYTGQVTGTEAFF

size: NA
D: NA
V: TRBV6-5
J: TRBJ2-4
DNA: TGTGCCAGCAGTTACGGGGGAGAGAGCATTCAGTACTTC
CDR3: CASSYGGESIQYF

size: once
D: NA
V: TRBV7-2
J: TRBJ2-3
DNA: TGTGCCAGCAGCTTAGACGGTCGTAGCACAGATACGCAGTATTTT
CDR3: CASSLDGRSTDTQYF

size: NA
D: NA
V: TRBV10-3
J: TRBJ2-7
DNA: TGTGCCATCAGTGACGAGGGGTCAAACTACGAGCAGTACTTC
CDR3: CAISDEGSNYEQYF

size: NA
D: NA
V: TRBV21-1
J: TRBJ2-7
DNA: TGTGCCAGCAGCAATGTTCAGGAGGGTCGATACGAGCAGTACTTC
CDR3: CASSNVQEGRYEQYF

size: NA
D: NA
V: TRBV27
J: TRBJ1-1
DNA: TGTGCCAGCAGTCTCCCAGGGGCGGCCGCTGAAGCTTTCTTT
CDR3: CASSLPGAAAEAFF

size: NA
D: NA
V: TRBV9
J: TRBJ2-1
DNA: TGTGCCAGCAGCCGACTAGAGAGCTCCTACAATGAGCAGTTCTTC
CDR3: CASSRLESSYNEQFF

size: many
D: NA
V: TRBV4-1
J: TRBJ2-7
DNA: TGCGCCAGCAGCCAAGACCAAATCCGGGACATGAACTCCTACGAGCAGTACTTC
CDR3: CASSQDQIRDMNSYEQYF

size: NA
D: NA
V: TRBV6-1
J: TRBJ2-7
DNA: TGTGCCAGCAGTGAAGTCCTAGGGTCTTCCTACGAGCAGTACTTC
CDR3: CASSEVLGSSYEQYF

size: NA
D: NA
V: TRBV6-1
J: TRBJ2-7
DNA: TGTGCCAGCAGTCAAAACAGTGCTCTCTACGAGCAGTACTTC
CDR3: CASSQNSALYEQYF

size: NA
D: NA
V: TRBV6-1
J: TRBJ1-2
DNA: TGTGCCAGCCGCCCGGCGACTGCTGCTAACTATGGCTACACCTTC
CDR3: CASRPATAANYGYTF

size: NA
D: TRBD1
V: TRBV6-1
J: TRBJ2-1
DNA: TGTGCCAGCAGTCCCAACAGGGGGGTATGGAATGAGCAGTTCTTC
CDR3: CASSPNRGVWNEQFF

size: few
D: NA
V: TRBV2
J: TRBJ2-7
DNA: TGTGCCAGCAGTGTTTCTAGATCCTACGAGCAGTACTTC
CDR3: CASSVSRSYEQYF

size: NA
D: NA
V: TRBV19
J: TRBJ1-4
DNA: TGTGCCAGTAGTATGGTAAATGAAAAACTGTTTTTT
CDR3: CASSMVNEKLFF